Sequencing of this TCR beta chain was carried out in a study of cytomegalovirus exposure and HLA in healthy donors. General study points: Later analysis identified several of the most significant clusters that appeared linked to common viral pathogens. Later work found that TCR association rates differed between HLA loci; DRB1 had the most and HLA-C the fewest. Immune exposure information available was restricted to CMV serostatus.

In regard to this clone: Its target is not known.

PCR involved 60 Vbeta and 13 Jbeta primers. Only in-frame clones appear in the TCRdb table, and some are missing; sequencing was by immunoSEQ multiplex PCR. This listing includes 100,000 to 150,000 clones. V shed 7 bases and J 4 bases; nucleotides not matched to a gene: 6. Germline lookup yields CDR1 MNHEY and CDR2 SMNVEV (reference sequence). This CDR3 is 13 amino acids long. Sequenced input: PBMCs. The clonotype comes from a man between 18 and 29 years old in good health and CMV-seronegative. The chain links TRBV27 to TRBJ1-2; 7 bases map to TRBD1. The CDR3 is CASKEGAGYGYTF. The DNA of the CDR3 is TGTGCCAGCAAAGAGGGGGCCGGCTATGGCTACACCTTC.